Below, 21 T cell receptor beta chains from the same sample are listed, as sequenced in a study of OX40 agonist ivuxolimab in advanced cancers. Profiling relied on immunoSEQ multiplex PCR, and the TCRdb table lists in-frame clones only, not all of them. The data contain 130,000 or so clones, about nine tenths of them singletons. Sequences were derived from CD4+ or CD8+ T cells sorted from blood, sampled in a trial of the OX40 agonist ivuxolimab. All receptors derive from an adult with an advanced solid tumor such as melanoma, head and neck, liver or kidney cancer.

The V gene is TRBV15, the J gene TRBJ1-2; no clear D gene. The CDR3 has 13 residues. Germline CDR1 is LNHNV and CDR2 is YYDKDF (reference sequence). Trimming shortened V by 0 bases and J by 6 bases, and 8 bases separated the two germline ends. DNA for the CDR3: TGTGCCACCAGCAGAGAACGCTCCAATGGCTACACCTTC. This encodes CATSRERSNGYTF.

CDR3 loop: CASSEYGTGGWTDTQYF. The CDR3 DNA follows: TGTGCCAGCAGTGAATATGGGACAGGGGGCTGGACAGATACGCAGTATTTT. This chain connects TRBV25-1 to TRBJ2-3, with 12 bases matching TRBD1. The CDR3 has 17 residues. Unmatched junction bases numbered 4, after V lost 0 bases and J lost 3 bases. Germline CDR1 and CDR2: MGHDK and SYGVNS.

The V gene is TRBV10-3, the J gene TRBJ1-4; 7 nucleotides agree with TRBD1. The CDR3 runs to 15 residues. V lost 3 bases to trimming and J lost 8 bases; unmatched junction nucleotides: 9. Germline loops: CDR1 ENHRY, CDR2 SYGVKD. The CDR3 is CAISDSRGLREKLFF. The CDR3 nucleotides read TGTGCCATCAGTGACTCGAGGGGGCTGCGGGAAAAACTGTTTTTT.

The CDR3 DNA sequence: TGTGCCAGCAGCTTATTATCGGGAACAGAGACCCAGTACTTC. Protein product: CASSLLSGTETQYF. V and J are TRBV7-8 and TRBJ2-5, with D perhaps matching TRBD2 (5 bases). This CDR3 region has 14 residues. Germline CDR1 reads SGHVS; CDR2 reads FQNEAQ. The V and J ends lost 2 bases and 4 bases respectively, with 11 bases between them.

The CDR3 loop is CASSLGAGLGTSGNTGELFF. CDR3 DNA sequence: TGTGCCAGCAGTTTAGGAGCCGGGCTTGGAACTAGCGGAAACACCGGGGAGCTGTTTTTT. This chain connects TRBV27 to TRBJ2-2, with TRBD2 matching over 8 bases. The CDR3 extends over 20 amino acids. Unmatched junction bases numbered 16, after V lost 2 bases and J lost 2 bases. Germline CDR1 MNHEY, CDR2 SMNVEV (reference sequence).

The chain couples TRBV4-3 to TRBJ2-1; the match to TRBD1 covers 7 bases. V lost 0 bases, J lost 4 bases, and 9 bases stayed unmatched. The CDR3 covers 17 residues. CDR1 is LGHNA, CDR2 YSLEER, per germline. The CDR3 nucleotides are TGCGCCAGCAGCCAAGATCCCGGGACAGCCGAGTACAATGAGCAGTTCTTC. Its protein is CASSQDPGTAEYNEQFF.

This clone was picked up one time. The rearrangement links TRBV14 to TRBJ2-7; D uncertain. This CDR3 is 15 amino acids long. Trimming shortened V by 3 bases and J by 3 bases, and 15 bases separated the two germline ends. Per the germline V gene, CDR1 is SGHDN and CDR2 is FVKESK. Here the CDR3 reads CASSQVGNQNYEQYF. Here the CDR3 DNA reads TGTGCCAGCAGCCAGGTGGGAAACCAGAACTACGAGCAGTACTTC.

The chain has TRBV6-1 and TRBJ1-2; maybe TRBD1 (6 bases). Germline CDR1 reads MNHNS; CDR2 reads SASEGT. CDR3 length: 14 residues. V was clipped by 0 bases and J by 3 bases, with 8 bases between them. DNA for the CDR3: TGTGCCAGCAGTGAAGCAGGACAGTACTATGGCTACACCTTC. It translates to CASSEAGQYYGYTF.

The CDR3 protein is CSAPHHNEQFF. DNA for the CDR3: TGCAGTGCCCCTCATCACAATGAGCAGTTCTTC. V gene TRBV20-1 combines with J gene TRBJ2-1; D is uncertain. The germline V and J ends were trimmed by 6 bases and 5 bases, with 8 bases remaining between them. Germline V gene sequence: CDR1 DFQATT, CDR2 SNEGSKA (reference sequence). The CDR3 runs to 11 residues.

This chain connects TRBV7-3 to TRBJ2-1, with TRBD1 identical over 12 bases. Germline assignment: CDR1 SGHTA and CDR2 FQGTGA. This CDR3 has 15 amino acids. V lost 5 bases to trimming and J lost 8 bases; unmatched junction nucleotides: 7. CDR3 in amino acids: CASSTDGTGGYEQFF. The DNA for the CDR3 is TGTGCCAGCAGCACCGACGGGACAGGGGGCTATGAGCAGTTCTTC. The full variable domain, completed using reference TRBV7-3 and TRBJ2-1, is GAGVSQTPSNKVTEKGKYVELRCDPISGHTALYWYRQSLGQGPEFLIYFQGTGAADDSGLPNDRFFAVRPEGSVSTLKIQRTERGDSAVYLCASSTDGTGGYEQFFGPGTRLTVL.

The rearrangement uses TRBV7-2 and TRBJ2-1; 9 positions agree with TRBD2. The V segment lost 5 bases and the J segment 5 bases; nucleotides outside the gene matches: 7. Germline CDR1 SGHTA, CDR2 FQGNSA. The CDR3 runs 15 residues. The CDR3 nucleotides are TGTGCCAGCAGCCCCCGGACTAGCGCCAACAATGAGCAGTTCTTC. This gives the protein CASSPRTSANNEQFF.

This clone has a single count. The V and J genes are TRBV7-2 and TRBJ2-7; the D is unclear. V was shortened by 4 bases and J by 6 bases, with 13 bases between the two germline ends. CDR1 is SGHTA, CDR2 FQGNSA, per germline. The CDR3 consists of 13 residues. The CDR3 loop reads CASSSHPRTEQYF. The CDR3 DNA is TGTGCCAGCAGCTCGCACCCCCGCACCGAGCAGTACTTC.

The rearrangement uses TRBV27 and TRBJ1-4, with a possible D match to TRBD1 (5 bases). Germline lookup yields CDR1 MNHEY and CDR2 SMNVEV (reference sequence). V shed 7 bases and J shed 5 bases, with 14 bases lying between them. The CDR3 is 14 amino acids. CDR3 nucleotides: TGTGCCAGCACCCGAAACAGGTTAAATGAAAAACTGTTTTTT. Protein: CASTRNRLNEKLFF.

This chain uses TRBV7-9 with TRBJ2-1, with 10 bases matching TRBD1. The CDR3 contains 15 residues. CDR1 and CDR2 from the germline V gene are SEHNR and FQNEAQ (reference sequence). With V trimmed by 5 bases and J by 6 bases, 7 bases remained unmatched. The CDR3 loop is CASSLRQGAINEQFF. Here the CDR3 DNA reads TGTGCCAGCAGCCTTAGACAGGGGGCTATCAATGAGCAGTTCTTC.

This chain links TRBV2 with TRBJ2-2; maybe TRBD1 (6 bases). CDR1 SNHLY and CDR2 FYNNEI come from the germline V gene. The ends were cut back, 8 bases at V and 2 bases at J, with 9 bases in the middle. The CDR3 totals 13 residues. The CDR3 region is CASPDRNTGELFF. In DNA form, the CDR3 reads TGTGCCAGCCCGGACAGAAACACCGGGGAGCTGTTTTTT. Full variable domain (missing parts from reference TRBV2 and TRBJ2-2): EPEVTQTPSHQVTQMGQEVILRCVPISNHLYFYWYRQILGQKVEFLVSFYNNEISEKSEIFDDQFSVERPDGSNFTLKIRSTKLEDSAMYFCASPDRNTGELFFGEGSRLTVL.

This clone was picked up one time. The chain links TRBV2 to TRBJ2-3; the match to TRBD1 covers 9 bases. Germline V CDR1 and CDR2: SNHLY, FYNNEI. The CDR3 length is 15 residues. V lost 7 bases to trimming and J lost 1 base; unmatched junction nucleotides: 6. CDR3 in amino acids: CASTHWTGGTDTQYF. The CDR3 DNA follows: TGTGCCAGCACCCACTGGACAGGGGGCACAGATACGCAGTATTTT.

The J gene is TRBJ2-3, the V gene TRBV7-2; 7 bases align to TRBD1. V lost 5 bases, J lost 1 base, and 12 bases stayed unmatched. There are 17 residues in the CDR3. The germline gives CDR1 SGHTA, CDR2 FQGNSA. CDR3 in DNA: TGTGCCAGCAGCAGAGGGGGCAGGATCGCCCGCACAGATACGCAGTATTTT. Amino acids: CASSRGGRIARTDTQYF.

This rearrangement joins TRBV7-2 to TRBJ1-2; 7 positions agree with TRBD1. The CDR3 loop spans 16 amino acids. Germline loops: CDR1 SGHTA, CDR2 FQGNSA. V gave up 0 bases and J gave up 5 bases; unmatched junction bases: 9. CDR3 DNA: TGTGCCAGCAGCTTAGCCCCGGGACAGAGCCATTATGGCTACACCTTC. Protein: CASSLAPGQSHYGYTF.

The V gene is TRBV11-2, the J gene TRBJ2-7; 9 nucleotides line up with TRBD2. This CDR3 has 15 residues. From germline, CDR1 is SGHAT and CDR2 FQNNGV. The V segment lost 5 bases and the J segment 2 bases; nucleotides outside the gene matches: 7. CDR3 DNA: TGTGCCAGCAGCACTGGACTAGCGAGCACCTACGAGCAGTACTTC. Amino acid sequence: CASSTGLASTYEQYF.

The rearrangement joins TRBV9 to TRBJ1-4; D uncertain. V shed 0 bases and J shed 8 bases, with 11 bases lying between them. The CDR3 is 14 amino acids. Germline lookup yields CDR1 SGDLS and CDR2 YYNGEE. CDR3 sequence: CASSVGDRGEKLFF. The CDR3 nucleotides read TGTGCCAGCAGCGTAGGTGATCGGGGAGAAAAACTGTTTTTT.

This chain links TRBV5-1 with TRBJ1-1; 7 positions match TRBD1. CDR1 SGHRS and CDR2 YFSETQ come from the germline V gene. V was pared by 1 base and J by 5 bases, with 11 bases of the junction left unmatched. The CDR3 has 16 residues. The DNA of the CDR3 is TGCGCCAGCAGCTTGACAGGGGAGGCCTTGAGTACTGAAGCTTTCTTT. Residues: CASSLTGEALSTEAFF. The full variable domain, its missing parts supplied by reference TRBV5-1 and TRBJ1-1, is KAGVTQTPRYLIKTRGQQVTLSCSPISGHRSVSWYQQTPGQGLQFLFEYFSETQRNKGNFPGRFSGRQFSNSRSEMNVSTLELGDSALYLCASSLTGEALSTEAFFGQGTRLTVV.